This T cell receptor (beta chain) stems from a study of T cell repertoires in cytomegalovirus infection. Across the whole study: CMV infection plus the matching HLA type was flagged by public TCR beta signatures. Whole-study results and caveats: Clonotype analysis showed dominance of the ex vivo response by HLA-C-restricted CMV-specific TCR beta clonotypes.

TCRdb redid the calling of the reads with MiXCR, one entry per CDR3 protein. The table lists about 890,000 distinct CDR3 sequences, roughly 30% of them singletons, with roughly an eighth in the top ten. This clonotype was found a few times. The antigen is unknown. The germline CDR1 and CDR2 sequences are SGHVS and FNYEAQ. This CDR3 has 14 amino acids. V was cut by 3 bases and J by 8 bases, with 13 bases left in between. Specimen: cultured CD8+ T cells from PBMCs, collected from culture after CMV antigen stimulation. The chain is built from TRBV7-6 and TRBJ1-4, with D unclear. This receptor was taken from a human donor in good health (CMV status not recorded). Some clones in this sample may be carry-over from other donors' samples. The DNA for the CDR3 is TGTGCCAGCAGCTTTGGACCTTTTCGGGAAAAACTGTTTTTT. Translating gives CASSFGPFREKLFF.